Below, 21 T cell receptor beta chains from the same sample are listed, as sequenced in a study of shared clonotypes between healthy human individuals. The protocol was immunoSEQ multiplex PCR, while the TCRdb copy is restricted to in-frame clones and leaves out a portion. Among around 510,000 clones listed, roughly 72% were seen once. Sequencing was performed on PBMCs. These receptors were obtained from a woman aged 35 to 49 in good health. Some clones in this sample may be carry-over from other donors' samples.

The chain is built from TRBV28 and TRBJ2-7, with D perhaps TRBD2 (6 bases). V was cut by 5 bases and J by 2 bases, with 22 bases left in between. The length of the CDR3 is 17 residues. Looked up from germline, CDR1 is MDHEN and CDR2 is SYDVKM. For the CDR3, the DNA is TGTGCCAGCAGTCCCCCGCTCGGGGGTGGGAGGACCTACGAGCAGTACTTC. Protein: CASSPPLGGGRTYEQYF.

The V call is TRBV2, the J call TRBJ2-3; D unclear. CDR1 is SNHLY and CDR2 is FYNNEI in the germline V gene. The CDR3 sequence is 13 residues long. Trimming took 8 bases from V and 4 from J, leaving 13 bases between them. CDR3 nucleotide sequence: TGTGCCAGCCTCACCATACTCGCAGATACGCAGTATTTT. It specifies CASLTILADTQYF.

The chain carries TRBV5-1 and TRBJ1-2; D is possibly TRBD1 (5 bases). Trimming removed 0 bases from V and 2 bases from J, with 5 bases in between. From germline, CDR1 is SGHRS and CDR2 YFSETQ. The CDR3 spans 13 residues. The CDR3 here is CASSLGDNYGYTF. In nucleotides, the CDR3 is TGCGCCAGCAGCTTGGGGGACAACTATGGCTACACCTTC.

This chain links TRBV7-3 with TRBJ2-1; D may be TRBD2 (6 bases). CDR1 SGHTA and CDR2 FQGTGA come from the germline V gene. CDR3 length: 15 amino acids. V lost 1 base and J lost 10, with 17 bases in between. CDR3 sequence: CASSLNSGEGVEQFF. The CDR3 coding sequence is TGTGCCAGCAGCTTAAATTCGGGGGAAGGGGTCGAGCAGTTCTTC. Based on the CDR3 plus reference TRBV7-3 and TRBJ2-1, the full variable domain is GAGVSQTPSNKVTEKGKYVELRCDPISGHTALYWYRQSLGQGPEFLIYFQGTGAADDSGLPNDRFFAVRPEGSVSTLKIQRTERGDSAVYLCASSLNSGEGVEQFFGPGTRLTVL.

The chain is built from TRBV5-1 and TRBJ2-3; D is undetermined. Looked up from germline, CDR1 is SGHRS and CDR2 is YFSETQ. V was shortened by 1 base and J by 4 bases, with 10 bases between the two germline ends. This CDR3 contains 14 residues. The CDR3 here is CASSLRGSPDTQYF. For the CDR3, the DNA is TGCGCCAGCAGCTTGCGCGGTAGTCCAGATACGCAGTATTTT.

With regard to this clone: The same CDR3 arises from other DNA sequences in this sample as well. The chain uses TRBV9 and TRBJ2-3, with TRBD2 identical over 9 bases. CDR3 length: 15 residues. Germline loops: CDR1 SGDLS, CDR2 YYNGEE. The ends lost 0 bases at V and 3 bases at J; junction bases unmatched: 2. For the CDR3, the DNA is TGTGCCAGCAGCGTAGGGCTAGCGGGAACAGATACGCAGTATTTT. Translating it yields CASSVGLAGTDTQYF.

The rearrangement uses TRBV27 and TRBJ2-2, with 9 nucleotides matching TRBD2. CDR3 length: 15 amino acids. V was clipped by 0 bases and J by 6 bases; unmatched bases: 2. Germline V gives CDR1 MNHEY, CDR2 SMNVEV (reference sequence). The CDR3 sequence is CASSLSVAGAGELFF. In DNA, the CDR3 is TGTGCCAGCAGTTTATCGGTAGCGGGAGCCGGGGAGCTGTTTTTT.

The V call is TRBV5-1, the J call TRBJ1-4, with no clear D. This CDR3 region has 15 residues. The V end lost 1 base, the J end lost 0 bases, and 7 bases lay between the germline ends. CDR1 is SGHRS, CDR2 YFSETQ, per germline. CDR3 sequence (DNA): TGCGCCAGCAGCTTGAATACAGCAACTAATGAAAAACTGTTTTTT. Its translation is CASSLNTATNEKLFF.

The genes are TRBV20-1 and TRBJ1-4; no clear D gene. The CDR3 covers 11 residues. The germline CDR1 and CDR2 sequences are DFQATT and SNEGSKA (reference sequence). The CDR3 protein is CIGRANEKLFF. Written as DNA, the CDR3 is TGCATCGGTCGGGCAAATGAAAAACTGTTTTTT.

This clone appeared once. The chain is built from TRBV11-2 and TRBJ2-1; 12 nucleotides align to TRBD2. Germline CDR1 is SGHAT and CDR2 is FQNNGV. The CDR3 length is 15 residues. The V gene end was trimmed by 4 bases and the J gene end by 4 bases; junction bases not matched to a gene: 2. This chain's CDR3 is CASSSTSGGYNEQFF. The CDR3 nucleotides are TGTGCCAGCAGCTCGACTAGCGGGGGTTACAATGAGCAGTTCTTC.

This clone came up once. The chain couples TRBV30 to TRBJ2-3, with D perhaps assigned TRBD1 or TRBD2 (5 bases each). Trimming pared 3 bases from V and 2 bases from J, leaving 21 bases between. The germline gives CDR1 GTSNPN, CDR2 SVGIG (reference sequence). CDR3 length: 17 residues. Here the CDR3 DNA reads TGTGCCTGGAGGCCGGCCGGGGCAGGGAAAAACACAGATACGCAGTATTTT. Translated, it gives CAWRPAGAGKNTDTQYF.

The chain carries TRBV30 and TRBJ1-1; D not resolved. The ends were cut back, 0 bases at V and 6 bases at J, with 11 bases in the middle. This CDR3 has 13 amino acids. Per the germline V gene, CDR1 is GTSNPN and CDR2 is SVGIG (reference sequence). The CDR3 region is CAWSVLGRAEAFF. For the CDR3, the DNA is TGTGCCTGGAGTGTACTAGGGAGAGCTGAAGCTTTCTTT.

With respect to this clone: A much larger clone differs by one base, so this may be a read error. The V gene is TRBV5-4, the J gene TRBJ2-1; 9 nucleotides align to TRBD2. This CDR3 spans 15 amino acids. Germline loops: CDR1 SGHNT, CDR2 YYREEE (reference sequence). Trimming took 1 base from V and 2 from J; bases not matched to a gene: 1. The CDR3 spells CASSLRLAAYNEQFF. CDR3 nucleotides: TGTGCCAGCAGCTTGAGACTAGCGGCCTACAATGAGCAGTTCTTC.

The rearrangement links TRBV6-1 to TRBJ1-5, with TRBD1 as a possible D gene (5 bases). CDR1 MNHNS and CDR2 SASEGT come from the germline V gene. CDR3 size: 16 residues. V was trimmed by 4 bases and J by 4 bases, leaving 17 bases between them. The CDR3 nucleotides read TGTGCCAGCAGTGCCAGGGTACCCTGGGGAAATCAGCCCCAGCATTTT. It encodes CASSARVPWGNQPQHF.

The chain uses TRBV7-3 and TRBJ2-7, with no clear D. V lost 1 base to trimming and J lost 3 bases, with 10 bases between them. The CDR3 consists of 14 residues. CDR1 is SGHTA, CDR2 FQGTGA, per germline. CDR3 residues: CASSLNAGSYEQYF. The CDR3 nucleotides read TGTGCCAGCAGCTTAAACGCAGGTAGCTACGAGCAGTACTTC.

The rearrangement joins TRBV18 to TRBJ2-2; D is tentatively TRBD1 or TRBD2 (5 bases each). V was pared by 3 bases and J by 4 bases, with 12 bases between. CDR1 KGHSH and CDR2 LQKENI come from the germline V gene. The CDR3 spans 15 residues. The CDR3 DNA reads as TGTGCCAGCTCACCCCCGGCCGGGGCCACCGGGGAGCTGTTTTTT. It specifies CASSPPAGATGELFF.

Regarding this clone: A much larger clone lies a single base off, so this may be a read error. The chain carries TRBV4-2 and TRBJ2-7; tentative D call: TRBD1 (9 bases). This CDR3 is 15 amino acids long. Trimming removed 3 bases from V and 6 bases from J, with 18 bases in between. CDR1 LGHNA and CDR2 YNFKEQ come from the germline V gene. In DNA form, the CDR3 reads TGTGCCAGCAGCCAGAGCGGGGGACAGGGTCGCGAGCAGTACTTC. This codes for CASSQSGGQGREQYF.

The gene calls are TRBV7-2 and TRBJ2-5; tentative D call: TRBD2 (6 bases). V lost 2 bases and J lost 5, with 15 bases in between. The germline CDR1 and CDR2 sequences are SGHTA and FQGNSA. The CDR3 has 15 amino acids. The CDR3 DNA follows: TGTGCCAGCAGCTTAAATGCCGGGGGTGGGGAGACCCAGTACTTC. This sequence encodes CASSLNAGGGETQYF.

The genes are TRBV5-1 and TRBJ1-6, with D possibly matching TRBD1 (5 bases). V was shortened by 0 bases and J by 10 bases, with 11 bases between the two germline ends. This CDR3 is 14 amino acids long. Germline values: CDR1 SGHRS, CDR2 YFSETQ. The CDR3 coding sequence is TGCGCCAGCAGCTTGGAATCGGGGGGATCACCCCTCCACTTT. Protein sequence: CASSLESGGSPLHF.

The chain employs TRBV29-1 and TRBJ2-1; D not certain. Trimming removed 4 bases from V and 6 bases from J, with 16 bases in between. Germline V CDR1 and CDR2: SQVTM, ANQGSEA. The CDR3 length is 14 residues. The chain's CDR3 is CSVVLGPSINEQFF. The CDR3 bases are TGCAGCGTTGTGCTTGGACCGTCTATCAATGAGCAGTTCTTC.

Ten or more counts support this clone. The gene calls are TRBV5-5 and TRBJ2-7; D ambiguous. This CDR3 is built from 12 residues. V was pared by 1 base and J by 3 bases, with 5 bases between. Germline V gene lookup returns CDR1 SGHKS and CDR2 YYEKEE (reference sequence). The CDR3 DNA sequence: TGTGCCAGCAGCTTGTTGGGCTACGAGCAGTACTTC. Amino acids: CASSLLGYEQYF.